This record looks at one T cell receptor (beta chain) sequence and its context. The data were obtained in a study of blood T cell repertoires in COVID-19. Study details: Italy, Spain and the United States were the sources of the convalescent and acute COVID-19 samples. Nucleic acid was either cDNA or gDNA, and it came from T cells, B-cell-depleted T cells, or PBMCs.

Germline CDR1 SGHTA, CDR2 FQGNSA. CDR3 length equals 15 residues. Unmatched junction bases numbered 8, after V lost 6 bases and J lost 1 base. Per the study methods: Estimation of nucleated cell counts was performed using reference gene primer amplification. Here immunoSEQ multiplex PCR was the method, and the copy in TCRdb shows in-frame clones only, minus some. V and J calls plus clone size are reproduced from that table; the DNA served to infer D and trimming. The sample has 80,000 to 100,000 clones; about 84% are singletons. V and J are TRBV7-2 and TRBJ1-1; 7 bases are a match to TRBD1. The source material was peripheral blood. The receptor was isolated from a man in his 60s with acute or convalescent COVID-19. The CDR3 loop is CASSITGQPNTEAFF. CDR3 nucleotides: TGTGCCAGCAGTATAACGGGACAGCCGAACACTGAAGCTTTCTTT.